This TCR beta chain was retrieved from a study of T cell responses to AZD1222 COVID-19 vaccine. This CDR3 spans 12 amino acids. Trimming took 6 bases from V and 5 from J, leaving 11 bases between them. Per germline, CDR1 SGHAT and CDR2 FQNNGV. Profiling relied on immunoSEQ multiplex PCR, and the TCRdb table lists in-frame clones only, not all of them. The sample lists more than 100,000 clones; 80% to 90% were seen once. The V and J genes are TRBV11-2 and TRBJ2-7, with a possible D match to TRBD1 (5 bases). This receptor was taken from an adult in good health. Sequencing used peripheral blood, obtained on day 0 of AZD1222 vaccination. CDR3 sequence: CASRALGDEQYF. The CDR3 nucleotides are TGTGCCAGCAGGGCCTTAGGGGACGAGCAGTACTTC.